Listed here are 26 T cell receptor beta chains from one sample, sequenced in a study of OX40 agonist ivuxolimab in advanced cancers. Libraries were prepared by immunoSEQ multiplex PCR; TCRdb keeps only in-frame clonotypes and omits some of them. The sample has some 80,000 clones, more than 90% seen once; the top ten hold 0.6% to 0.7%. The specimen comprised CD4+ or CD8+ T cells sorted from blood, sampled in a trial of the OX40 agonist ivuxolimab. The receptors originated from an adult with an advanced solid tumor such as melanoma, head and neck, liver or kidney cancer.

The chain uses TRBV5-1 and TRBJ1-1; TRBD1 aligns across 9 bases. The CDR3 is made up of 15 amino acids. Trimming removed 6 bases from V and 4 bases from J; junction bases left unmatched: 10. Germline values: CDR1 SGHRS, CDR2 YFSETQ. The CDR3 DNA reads TGCGCCAGCACCAAACAGGGGGCGATGGTCACTGAAGCTTTCTTT. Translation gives CASTKQGAMVTEAFF.

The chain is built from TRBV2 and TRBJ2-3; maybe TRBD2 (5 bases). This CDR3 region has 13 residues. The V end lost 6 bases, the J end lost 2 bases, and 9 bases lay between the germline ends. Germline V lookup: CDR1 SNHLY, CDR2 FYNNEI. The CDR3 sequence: CASSARDTDTQYF. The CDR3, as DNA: TGTGCCAGCAGCGCCCGGGACACAGATACGCAGTATTTT.

CDR3 amino acids: CAWSRDTVEQYF. The DNA of the CDR3 is TGTGCCTGGAGTAGGGACACTGTAGAGCAGTACTTC. The genes are TRBV30 and TRBJ2-7; possible D gene TRBD1, 6 bases. The CDR3 runs 12 residues. Trimming took off 2 bases at V and 7 bases at J, with 12 bases between the two ends. In germline, CDR1 is GTSNPN, CDR2 SVGIG (reference sequence).

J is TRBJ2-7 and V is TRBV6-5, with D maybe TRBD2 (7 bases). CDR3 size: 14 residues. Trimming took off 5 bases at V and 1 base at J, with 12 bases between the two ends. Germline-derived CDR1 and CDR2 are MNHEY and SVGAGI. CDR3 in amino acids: CASSLRGASYEQYF. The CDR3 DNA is TGTGCCAGCAGTCTCCGGGGGGCGTCCTACGAGCAGTACTTC.

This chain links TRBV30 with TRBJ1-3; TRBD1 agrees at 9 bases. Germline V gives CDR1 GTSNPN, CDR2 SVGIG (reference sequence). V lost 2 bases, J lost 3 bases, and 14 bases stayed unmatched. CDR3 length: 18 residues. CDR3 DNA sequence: TGTGCCTGGAGTCAGTCATTTTACCGGGACAGGGATGGAAACACCATATATTTT. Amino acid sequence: CAWSQSFYRDRDGNTIYF.

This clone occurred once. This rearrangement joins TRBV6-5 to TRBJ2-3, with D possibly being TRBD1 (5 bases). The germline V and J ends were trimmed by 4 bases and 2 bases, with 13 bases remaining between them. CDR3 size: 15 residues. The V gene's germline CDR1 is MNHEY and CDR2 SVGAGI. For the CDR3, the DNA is TGTGCCAGCAGTTCTCGGGCAGGGCTCACAGATACGCAGTATTTT. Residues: CASSSRAGLTDTQYF.

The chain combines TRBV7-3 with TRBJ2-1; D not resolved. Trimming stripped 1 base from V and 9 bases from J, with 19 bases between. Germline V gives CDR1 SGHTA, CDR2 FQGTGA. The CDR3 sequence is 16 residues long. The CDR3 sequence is CASSLRVKWVRTEQFF. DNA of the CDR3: TGTGCCAGCAGCTTAAGAGTGAAGTGGGTTCGCACTGAGCAGTTCTTC.

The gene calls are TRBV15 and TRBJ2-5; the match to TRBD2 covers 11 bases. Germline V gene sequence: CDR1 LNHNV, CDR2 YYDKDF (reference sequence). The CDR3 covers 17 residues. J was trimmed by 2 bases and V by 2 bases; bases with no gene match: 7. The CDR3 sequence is CATSRPSRLAGQETQYF. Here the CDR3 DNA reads TGTGCCACCAGCAGACCTTCTCGACTAGCGGGGCAAGAGACCCAGTACTTC.

DNA of the CDR3: TGTGCCAGCAGTTCGGACCCAGCCCTCTACGAGCAGTACTTC. Its translation: CASSSDPALYEQYF. The chain employs TRBV6-6 and TRBJ2-7, with D unresolved. The germline V gene has CDR1 MNHNY and CDR2 SVGAGI (reference sequence). V lost 4 bases and J lost 3, with 13 bases in between. The CDR3 length is 14 residues.

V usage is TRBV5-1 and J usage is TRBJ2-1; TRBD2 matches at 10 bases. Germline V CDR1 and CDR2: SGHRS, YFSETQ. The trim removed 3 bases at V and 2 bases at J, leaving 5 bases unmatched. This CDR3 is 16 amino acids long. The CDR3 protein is CASSSLAGETYNEQFF. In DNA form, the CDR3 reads TGCGCCAGCAGCTCCCTAGCGGGGGAGACCTACAATGAGCAGTTCTTC.

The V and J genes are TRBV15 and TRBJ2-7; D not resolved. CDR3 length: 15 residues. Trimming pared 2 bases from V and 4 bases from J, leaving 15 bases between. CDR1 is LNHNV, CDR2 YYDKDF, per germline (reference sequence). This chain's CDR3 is CATSRPPQGLYEQYF. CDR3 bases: TGTGCCACCAGCAGACCTCCTCAAGGTCTTTACGAGCAGTACTTC.

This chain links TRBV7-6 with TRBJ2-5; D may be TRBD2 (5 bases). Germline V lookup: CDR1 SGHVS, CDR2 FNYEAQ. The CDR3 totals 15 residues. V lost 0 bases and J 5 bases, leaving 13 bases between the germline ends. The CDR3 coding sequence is TGTGCCAGCAGCTTAGCGTCAGGAAGAGGGGAGACCCAGTACTTC. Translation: CASSLASGRGETQYF.

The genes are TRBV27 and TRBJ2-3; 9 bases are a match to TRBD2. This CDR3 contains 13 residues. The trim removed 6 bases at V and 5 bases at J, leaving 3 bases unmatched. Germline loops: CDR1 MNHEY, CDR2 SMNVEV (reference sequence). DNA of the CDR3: TGTGCCAGCAGGGCGGGAGGGCTAGATACGCAGTATTTT. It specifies CASRAGGLDTQYF.

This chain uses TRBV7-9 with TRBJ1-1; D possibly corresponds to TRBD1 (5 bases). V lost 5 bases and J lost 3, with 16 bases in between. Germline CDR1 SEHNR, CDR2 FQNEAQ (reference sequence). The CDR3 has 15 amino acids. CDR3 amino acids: CASSPPGGRHTEAFF. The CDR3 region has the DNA TGTGCCAGCAGCCCACCTGGGGGACGACACACTGAAGCTTTCTTT.

The CDR3 nucleotides are TGTGCCAGCAGCTTAATTGCAGGATCCACAGATACGCAGTATTTT. It yields the protein CASSLIAGSTDTQYF. The J gene is TRBJ2-3, the V gene TRBV7-3; D is unclear. Germline V gene sequence: CDR1 SGHTA, CDR2 FQGTGA. CDR3 length: 15 residues. V lost 1 base and J lost 2, with 10 bases in between.

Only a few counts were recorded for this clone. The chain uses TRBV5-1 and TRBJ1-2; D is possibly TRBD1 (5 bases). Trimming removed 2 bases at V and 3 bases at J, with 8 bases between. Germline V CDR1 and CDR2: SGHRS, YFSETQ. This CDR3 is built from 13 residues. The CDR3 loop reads CASSFTGDYGYTF. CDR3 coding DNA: TGCGCCAGCAGCTTCACAGGAGACTATGGCTACACCTTC.

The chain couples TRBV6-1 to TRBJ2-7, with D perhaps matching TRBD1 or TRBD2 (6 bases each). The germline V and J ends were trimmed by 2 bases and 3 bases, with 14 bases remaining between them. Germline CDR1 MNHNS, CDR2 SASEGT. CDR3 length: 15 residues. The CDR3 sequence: CASSERGLLRYEQYF. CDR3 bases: TGTGCCAGCAGTGAACGGGGGCTACTACGCTACGAGCAGTACTTC.

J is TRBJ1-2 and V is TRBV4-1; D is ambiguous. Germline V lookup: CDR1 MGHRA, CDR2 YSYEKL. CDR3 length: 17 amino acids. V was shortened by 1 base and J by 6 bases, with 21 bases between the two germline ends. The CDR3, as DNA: TGCGCCAGCAGCCAAGGGTTTGAGGGTCAGGCCTGGAATGGCTACACCTTC. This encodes CASSQGFEGQAWNGYTF.

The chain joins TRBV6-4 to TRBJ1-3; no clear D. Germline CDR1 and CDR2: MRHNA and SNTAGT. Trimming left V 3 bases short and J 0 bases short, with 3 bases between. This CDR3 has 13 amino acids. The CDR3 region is CASSENSGNTIYF. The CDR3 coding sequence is TGTGCCAGCAGTGAAAACTCTGGAAACACCATATATTTT.

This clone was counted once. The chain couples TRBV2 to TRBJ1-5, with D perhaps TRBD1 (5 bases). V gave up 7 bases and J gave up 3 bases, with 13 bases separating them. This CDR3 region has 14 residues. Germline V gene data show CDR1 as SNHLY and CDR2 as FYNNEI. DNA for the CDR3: TGTGCCAGCAAGAGGCCGGGGCCCAATCAGCCCCAGCATTTT. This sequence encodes CASKRPGPNQPQHF.

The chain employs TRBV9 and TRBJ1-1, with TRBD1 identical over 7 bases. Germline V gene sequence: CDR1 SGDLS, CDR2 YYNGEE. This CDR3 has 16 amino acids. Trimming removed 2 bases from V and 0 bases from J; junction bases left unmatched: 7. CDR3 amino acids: CASSVSGGAMNTEAFF. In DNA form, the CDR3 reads TGTGCCAGCAGCGTGTCAGGGGGTGCCATGAACACTGAAGCTTTCTTT.

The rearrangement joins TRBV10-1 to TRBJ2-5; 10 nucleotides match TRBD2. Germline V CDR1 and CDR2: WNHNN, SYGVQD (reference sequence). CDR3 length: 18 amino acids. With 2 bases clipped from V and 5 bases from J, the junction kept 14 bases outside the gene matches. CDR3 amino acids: CASSEHKLQREGLETQYF. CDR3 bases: TGCGCCAGCAGTGAGCACAAGCTCCAGCGGGAGGGCCTGGAGACCCAGTACTTC.

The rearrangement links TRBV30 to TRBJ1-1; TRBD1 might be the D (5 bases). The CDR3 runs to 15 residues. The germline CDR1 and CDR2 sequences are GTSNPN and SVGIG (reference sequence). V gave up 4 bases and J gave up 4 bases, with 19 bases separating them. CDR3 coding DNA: TGTGCCTGGATAGGGTTGGGCGGGACCGGCACTGAAGCTTTCTTT. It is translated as CAWIGLGGTGTEAFF.

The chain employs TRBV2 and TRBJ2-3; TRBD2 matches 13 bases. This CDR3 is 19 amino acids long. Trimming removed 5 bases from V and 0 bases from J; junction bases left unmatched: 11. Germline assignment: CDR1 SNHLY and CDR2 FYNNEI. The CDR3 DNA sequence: TGTGCCAGCAGTAACCCGGGACTAGCGGGAACGGGTAGCACAGATACGCAGTATTTT. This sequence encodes CASSNPGLAGTGSTDTQYF. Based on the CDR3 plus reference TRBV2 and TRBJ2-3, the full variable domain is EPEVTQTPSHQVTQMGQEVILRCVPISNHLYFYWYRQILGQKVEFLVSFYNNEISEKSEIFDDQFSVERPDGSNFTLKIRSTKLEDSAMYFCASSNPGLAGTGSTDTQYFGPGTRLTVL.

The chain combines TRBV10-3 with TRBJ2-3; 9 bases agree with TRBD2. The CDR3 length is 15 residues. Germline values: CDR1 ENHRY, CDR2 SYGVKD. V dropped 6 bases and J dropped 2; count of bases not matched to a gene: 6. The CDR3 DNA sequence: TGTGCCATCAGGACTTCTAGCGGGGACACAGATACGCAGTATTTT. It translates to CAIRTSSGDTDTQYF.

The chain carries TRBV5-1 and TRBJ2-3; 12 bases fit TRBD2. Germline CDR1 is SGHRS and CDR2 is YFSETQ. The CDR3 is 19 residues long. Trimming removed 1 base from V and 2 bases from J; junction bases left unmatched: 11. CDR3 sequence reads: CASSLLGLAGGPLTDTQYF. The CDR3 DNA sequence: TGCGCCAGCAGCTTGTTAGGTCTAGCGGGAGGGCCTCTCACAGATACGCAGTATTTT.